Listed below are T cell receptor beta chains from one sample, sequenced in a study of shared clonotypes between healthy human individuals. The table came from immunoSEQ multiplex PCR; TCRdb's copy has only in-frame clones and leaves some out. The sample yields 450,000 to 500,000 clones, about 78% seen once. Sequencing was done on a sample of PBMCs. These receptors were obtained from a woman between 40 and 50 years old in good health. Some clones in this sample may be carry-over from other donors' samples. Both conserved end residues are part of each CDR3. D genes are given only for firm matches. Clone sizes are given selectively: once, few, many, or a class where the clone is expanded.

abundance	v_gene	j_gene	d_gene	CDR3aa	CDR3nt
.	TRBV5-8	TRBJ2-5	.	CASSGDGGQETQYF	TGTGCCAGCAGCGGGGACGGCGGACAAGAGACCCAGTACTTC
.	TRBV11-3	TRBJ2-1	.	CASSSSGYNEQFF	TGTGCCAGCAGCTCCAGCGGTTACAATGAGCAGTTCTTC
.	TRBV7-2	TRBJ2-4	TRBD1	CASKPGTAGNIQYF	TGTGCCAGCAAACCCGGGACAGCCGGGAACATTCAGTACTTC
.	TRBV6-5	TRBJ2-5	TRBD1	CASRDRGETQYF	TGTGCCAGCAGGGACAGGGGGGAGACCCAGTACTTC
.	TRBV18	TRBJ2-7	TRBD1	CASSPRQGNSGEQYF	TGTGCCAGCTCACCAAGACAGGGGAATTCTGGAGAGCAGTACTTC
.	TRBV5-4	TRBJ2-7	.	CASSRQLGGVTQYEQYF	TGTGCCAGCAGCCGTCAACTCGGGGGCGTCACACAGTACGAGCAGTACTTC
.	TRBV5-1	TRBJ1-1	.	CASSSRDTTEAFF	TGCGCCAGCAGCTCCCGGGACACCACTGAAGCTTTCTTT
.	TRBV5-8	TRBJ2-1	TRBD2	CASSPGTSGRAEQFF	TGTGCCAGCAGCCCCGGGACTAGCGGGAGGGCTGAGCAGTTCTTC
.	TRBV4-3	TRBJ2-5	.	CASSQEGRNEETQYF	TGCGCCAGCAGCCAAGAGGGAAGGAACGAAGAGACCCAGTACTTC
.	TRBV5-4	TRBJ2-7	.	CASSLGPTSEQYF	TGTGCCAGCAGCTTGGGGCCCACCAGCGAGCAGTACTTC
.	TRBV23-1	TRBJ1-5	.	CASSLGPVVVAQPQHF	TGCGCCAGCAGCCTAGGCCCCGTGGTAGTGGCTCAGCCCCAGCATTTT
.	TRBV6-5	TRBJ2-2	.	CASRFATGELFF	TGTGCCAGCAGATTTGCCACCGGGGAGCTGTTTTTT
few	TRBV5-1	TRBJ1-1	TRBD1	CASSRIQGAATEAFF	TGCGCCAGCAGCCGAATACAGGGGGCAGCAACTGAAGCTTTCTTT
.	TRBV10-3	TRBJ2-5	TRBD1	CAISGQGASETQYF	TGTGCCATCAGTGGACAGGGGGCGTCTGAGACCCAGTACTTC
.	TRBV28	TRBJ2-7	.	CASSPDGDAYEQYF	TGTGCCAGCAGTCCGGACGGGGACGCCTACGAGCAGTACTTC
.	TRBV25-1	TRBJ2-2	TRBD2	CASSELGGSFHGELFF	TGTGCCAGCAGTGAATTGGGCGGGAGCTTTCACGGGGAGCTGTTTTTT
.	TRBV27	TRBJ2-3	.	CASTHRRGPKQVKDTQYF	TGTGCCAGCACCCATAGGAGGGGGCCGAAGCAAGTAAAAGATACGCAGTATTTT
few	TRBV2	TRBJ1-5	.	CASSLNREIGNQPQHF	TGTGCCAGCAGTCTTAACAGGGAGATCGGCAATCAGCCCCAGCATTTT
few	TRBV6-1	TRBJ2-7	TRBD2	CASSGTSGSAYEQYF	TGTGCCAGCAGTGGGACTAGCGGGAGCGCGTACGAGCAGTACTTC
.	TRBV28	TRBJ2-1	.	CASSLSQLLFYNEQFF	TGTGCCAGCAGTTTATCTCAGCTTCTTTTTTACAATGAGCAGTTCTTC
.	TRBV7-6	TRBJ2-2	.	CASSLVRAGELFF	TGTGCCAGCAGCTTAGTTCGGGCCGGGGAGCTGTTTTTT
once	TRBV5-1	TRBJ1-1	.	CASSLEARAREAFF	TGCGCCAGCAGCTTGGAGGCTCGGGCCCGTGAAGCTTTCTTT
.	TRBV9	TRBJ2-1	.	CASSRNPSSYNEQFF	TGTGCCAGCAGTCGCAATCCCAGCTCCTACAATGAGCAGTTCTTC
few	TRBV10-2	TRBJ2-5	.	CASSEASPEGGETQYF	TGCGCCAGCAGTGAGGCCTCCCCTGAAGGGGGGGAGACCCAGTACTTC
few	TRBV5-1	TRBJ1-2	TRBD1	CASSLTGGTVSNYGYTF	TGCGCCAGCAGCTTGACCGGCGGGACAGTATCAAACTATGGCTACACCTTC
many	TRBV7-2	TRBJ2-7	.	CASSLRGSYEQYF	TGTGCCAGCAGCCTCCGGGGCTCCTACGAGCAGTACTTC
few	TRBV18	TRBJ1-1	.	CASSPQRNTEAFF	TGTGCCAGCTCACCACAGAGGAACACTGAAGCTTTCTTT
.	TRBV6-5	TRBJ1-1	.	CASSYSISTEAFF	TGTGCCAGCAGTTACTCGATAAGCACTGAAGCTTTCTTT
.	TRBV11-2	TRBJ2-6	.	CASSLASGSSGANVLTF	TGTGCCAGCAGCTTAGCCAGCGGAAGCTCTGGGGCCAACGTCCTGACTTTC
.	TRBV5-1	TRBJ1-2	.	CASSFGPRQGDRYGYTF	TGCGCCAGCAGCTTTGGTCCGCGTCAGGGCGATCGCTATGGCTACACCTTC
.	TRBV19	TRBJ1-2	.	CASSIVGAGANYGYTF	TGTGCCAGTAGTATAGTTGGCGCAGGCGCTAACTATGGCTACACCTTC
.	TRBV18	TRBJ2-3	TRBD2	CASSPNSGSTDTQYF	TGTGCCAGCTCACCAAATAGCGGGAGCACAGATACGCAGTATTTT